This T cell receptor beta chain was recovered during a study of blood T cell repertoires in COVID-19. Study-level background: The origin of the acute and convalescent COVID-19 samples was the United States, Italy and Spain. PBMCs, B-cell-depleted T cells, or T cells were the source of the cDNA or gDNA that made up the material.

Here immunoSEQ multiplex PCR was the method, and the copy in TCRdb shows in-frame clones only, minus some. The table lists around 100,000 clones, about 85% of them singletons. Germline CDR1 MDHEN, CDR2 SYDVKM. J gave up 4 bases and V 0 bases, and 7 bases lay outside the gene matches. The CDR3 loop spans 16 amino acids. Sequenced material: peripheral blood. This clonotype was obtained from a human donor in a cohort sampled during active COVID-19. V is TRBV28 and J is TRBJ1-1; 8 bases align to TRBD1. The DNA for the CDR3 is TGTGCCAGCAGTTTATGGGACAGGGAAGACGGCACTGAAGCTTTCTTT. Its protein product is CASSLWDREDGTEAFF.